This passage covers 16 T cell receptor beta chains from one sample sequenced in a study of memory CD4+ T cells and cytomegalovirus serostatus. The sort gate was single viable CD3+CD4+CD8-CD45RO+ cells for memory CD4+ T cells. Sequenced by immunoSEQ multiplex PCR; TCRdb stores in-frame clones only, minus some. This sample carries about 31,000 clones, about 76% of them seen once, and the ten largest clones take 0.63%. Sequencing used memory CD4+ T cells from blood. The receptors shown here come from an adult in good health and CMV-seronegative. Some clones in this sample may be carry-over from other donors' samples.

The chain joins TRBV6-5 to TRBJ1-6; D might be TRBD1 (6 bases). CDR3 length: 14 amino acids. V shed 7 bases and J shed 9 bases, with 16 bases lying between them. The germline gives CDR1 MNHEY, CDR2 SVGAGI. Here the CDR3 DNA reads TGTGCCAGCAACAAGGGGAGGGACACTTCACCCCTCCACTTT. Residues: CASNKGRDTSPLHF.

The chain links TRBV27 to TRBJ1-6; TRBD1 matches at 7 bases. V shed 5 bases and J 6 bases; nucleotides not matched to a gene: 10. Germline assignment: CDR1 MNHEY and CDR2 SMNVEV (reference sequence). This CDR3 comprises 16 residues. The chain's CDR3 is CASSPQLGQLNSPLHF. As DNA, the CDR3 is TGTGCCAGCAGTCCTCAGCTGGGACAGCTTAATTCACCCCTCCACTTT.

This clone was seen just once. CDR3 sequence: CASSLVGLDFAGANVLTF. The CDR3 DNA reads TGTGCCAGCAGCTTAGTGGGTTTAGATTTTGCTGGGGCCAACGTCCTGACTTTC. V gene TRBV7-8 combines with J gene TRBJ2-6; no clear D gene. The V end was cut by 1 base, the J end by 2 bases, with 15 bases between. The CDR3 is 18 amino acids. Per the germline V gene, CDR1 is SGHVS and CDR2 is FQNEAQ.

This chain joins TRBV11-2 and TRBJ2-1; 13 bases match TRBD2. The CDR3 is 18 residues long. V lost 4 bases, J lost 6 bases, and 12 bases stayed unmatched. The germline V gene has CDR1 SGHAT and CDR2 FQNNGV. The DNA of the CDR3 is TGTGCCAGCAGCTCTATTAGGGCGACTAGCGGGGGGATCAATGAGCAGTTCTTC. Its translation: CASSSIRATSGGINEQFF. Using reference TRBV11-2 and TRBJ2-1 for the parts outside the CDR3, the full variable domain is EAGVAQSPRYKIIEKRQSVAFWCNPISGHATLYWYQQILGQGPKLLIQFQNNGVVDDSQLPKDRFSAERLKGVDSTLKIQPAKLEDSAVYLCASSSIRATSGGINEQFFGPGTRLTVL.

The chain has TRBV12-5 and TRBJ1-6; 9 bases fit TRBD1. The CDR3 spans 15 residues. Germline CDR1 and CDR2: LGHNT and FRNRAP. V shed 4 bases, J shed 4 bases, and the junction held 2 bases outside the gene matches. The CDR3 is CASGSDRGYNSPLHF. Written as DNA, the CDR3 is TGTGCTAGTGGTTCGGACAGGGGTTATAATTCACCCCTCCACTTT.

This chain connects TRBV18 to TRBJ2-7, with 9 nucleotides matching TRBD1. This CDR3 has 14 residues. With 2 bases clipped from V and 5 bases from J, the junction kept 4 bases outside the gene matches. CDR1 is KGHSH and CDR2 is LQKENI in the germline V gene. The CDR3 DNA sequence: TGTGCCAGCTCACCAGGGACAGGGAGCCACGAGCAGTACTTC. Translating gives CASSPGTGSHEQYF.

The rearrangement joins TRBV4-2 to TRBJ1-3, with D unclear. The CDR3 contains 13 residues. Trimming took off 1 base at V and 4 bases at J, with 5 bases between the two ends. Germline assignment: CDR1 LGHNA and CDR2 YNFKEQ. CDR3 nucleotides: TGTGCCAGCAGCCAAGGATCCGGAAACACCATATATTTT. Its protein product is CASSQGSGNTIYF.

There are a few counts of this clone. The CDR3 DNA reads TGTGCCAGCAGTGAAAGGGGACTAGCGGGCCTTCCGGGCATTCAGTACTTC. Encoded protein: CASSERGLAGLPGIQYF. The genes are TRBV6-1 and TRBJ2-4, with 12 nucleotides matching TRBD2. The junction had 11 bases not matched to a gene; V was cut back by 2 bases and J by 9 bases. Germline V gene lookup returns CDR1 MNHNS and CDR2 SASEGT. The CDR3 runs 17 residues.

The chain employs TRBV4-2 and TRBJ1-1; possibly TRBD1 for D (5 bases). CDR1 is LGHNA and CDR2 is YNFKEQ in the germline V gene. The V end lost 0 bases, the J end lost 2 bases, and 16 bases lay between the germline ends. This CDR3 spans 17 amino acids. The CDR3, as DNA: TGTGCCAGCAGCCAAGATACTTTAGGCAGGGATAACACTGAAGCTTTCTTT. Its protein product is CASSQDTLGRDNTEAFF.

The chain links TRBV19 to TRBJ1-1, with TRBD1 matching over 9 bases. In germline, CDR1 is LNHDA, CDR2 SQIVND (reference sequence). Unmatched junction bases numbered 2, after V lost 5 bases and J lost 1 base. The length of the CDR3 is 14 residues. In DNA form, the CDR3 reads TGTGCCAGTAGTCGACAGGGGGGGAACACTGAAGCTTTCTTT. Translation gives CASSRQGGNTEAFF.

CDR3 sequence: CASSSRQGASTQYF. CDR3 sequence (DNA): TGTGCCAGTAGTTCCCGACAGGGGGCATCTACGCAGTATTTT. The rearrangement joins TRBV19 to TRBJ2-3; 10 nucleotides line up with TRBD1. CDR3 length equals 14 residues. Germline trimming cut 5 bases from V and 8 bases from J; bases unmatched to any gene: 7. Germline V lookup: CDR1 LNHDA, CDR2 SQIVND (reference sequence).

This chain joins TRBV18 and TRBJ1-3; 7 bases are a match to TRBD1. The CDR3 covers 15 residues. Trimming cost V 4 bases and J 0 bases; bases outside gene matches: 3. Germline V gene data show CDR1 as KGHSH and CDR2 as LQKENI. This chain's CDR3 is CASSLRDSSGNTIYF. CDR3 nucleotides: TGTGCCAGCTCACTCCGGGACAGCTCTGGAAACACCATATATTTT.

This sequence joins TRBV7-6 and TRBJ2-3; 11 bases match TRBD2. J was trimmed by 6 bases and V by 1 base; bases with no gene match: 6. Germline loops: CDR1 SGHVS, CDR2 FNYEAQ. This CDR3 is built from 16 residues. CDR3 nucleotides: TGTGCCAGCAGCTTAGTTAGCGGGGGGGCTCGGGATACGCAGTATTTT. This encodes CASSLVSGGARDTQYF.

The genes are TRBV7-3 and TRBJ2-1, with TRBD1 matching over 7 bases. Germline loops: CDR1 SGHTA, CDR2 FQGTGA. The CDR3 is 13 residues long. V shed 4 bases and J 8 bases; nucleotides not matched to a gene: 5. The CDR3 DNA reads TGTGCCAGCAGCTCGGGACAGTACGATGAGCAGTTCTTC. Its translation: CASSSGQYDEQFF.

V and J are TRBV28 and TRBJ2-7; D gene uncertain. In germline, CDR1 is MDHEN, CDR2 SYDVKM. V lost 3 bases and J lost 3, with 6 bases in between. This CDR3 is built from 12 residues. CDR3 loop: CASSLGHYEQYF. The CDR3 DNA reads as TGTGCCAGCAGTTTGGGCCACTACGAGCAGTACTTC.

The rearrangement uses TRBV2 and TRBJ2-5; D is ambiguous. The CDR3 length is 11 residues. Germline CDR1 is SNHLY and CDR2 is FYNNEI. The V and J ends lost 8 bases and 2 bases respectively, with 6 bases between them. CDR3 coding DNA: TGTGCCAGCGGGATACAAGAGACCCAGTACTTC. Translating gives CASGIQETQYF.